This T cell receptor beta chain was recovered during a study of monozygotic twins with inflammatory bowel disease. On this clonotype itself: Its antigen remains unknown.

The UMIs carried a 6-nucleotide sample barcode, and they were added by template switching. TCRdb reanalyzed the 5' RACE reads and collapses them to one entry per CDR3 protein, without DNA. Its listing shows 330,000 or so distinct CDR3 sequences. Blood (approximately 2.4 ml) was collected from every donor individually. This CDR3 has 13 residues. Germline V gene data show CDR1 as SGHRS and CDR2 as YFSETQ. General observations from the study: IBD-affected twins scored below their healthy co-twins in TCRbeta diversity (inverse Simpson).

The TCR comes from a human donor with ulcerative colitis or Crohn's disease, or a healthy co-twin of an affected twin (not recorded which). The genes are TRBV5-1 and TRBJ2-7; with no DNA, the TCRdb D assignment of TRBD1 cannot be verified. Sequencing was carried out using blood. CDR3 sequence: CASSPGRDYEQYF.